The 28 T cell receptor beta chains below all came from one sample that was sequenced in a study of T cell repertoires in aging, cancer and after chemotherapy. Multiplex touch-down PCR with TRB-A/B primers amplified rearranged V-D-J TRB sequences. TCRdb ran MiXCR on the multiplex PCR reads and lists one entry per CDR3 protein. Of more than 350 distinct CDR3 sequences listed, 30% to 40% are singletons. TCR beta rearrangements were amplified from peripheral blood genomic DNA. Sample: blood. These receptors were obtained from a human donor in good health.

This chain connects TRBV12-3 or TRBV12-4 to TRBJ2-7, with 9 nucleotides matching TRBD1. With 2 bases clipped from V and 5 bases from J, the junction kept 10 bases outside the gene matches. The CDR3 contains 16 residues. The CDR3 DNA reads as TGTGCCAGCAGTTTAAAGGGGGGGACAGGGCGGGACGAGCAGTACTTC. It codes for CASSLKGGTGRDEQYF.

The J gene is TRBJ1-1, the V gene TRBV15, with TRBD1 matching over 12 bases. The CDR3 sequence is 15 residues long. The V gene's germline CDR1 is LNHNV and CDR2 YYDKDF (reference sequence). V lost 6 bases to trimming and J lost 5 bases; unmatched junction nucleotides: 7. The CDR3 sequence is CATSPGTGGRTEAFF. CDR3 nucleotide sequence: TGTGCCACCAGTCCCGGGACAGGGGGCCGGACTGAAGCTTTCTTT.

This clonotype was detected a few times. The J gene is TRBJ2-3, the V gene TRBV19; TRBD1 aligns across 9 bases. V dropped 1 base and J dropped 2; count of bases not matched to a gene: 1. The CDR3 totals 15 residues. Germline values: CDR1 LNHDA, CDR2 SQIVND (reference sequence). CDR3: CASSIGTGDTDTQYF. As DNA, the CDR3 is TGTGCCAGTAGTATAGGGACAGGGGACACAGATACGCAGTATTTT.

This clonotype was detected only once. The V and J genes are TRBV28 and TRBJ2-7; tentatively, D is TRBD2 (5 bases). This CDR3 region has 12 residues. From germline, CDR1 is MDHEN and CDR2 SYDVKM. Trimming removed 3 bases from V and 12 bases from J, with 15 bases in between. CDR3 in DNA: TGTGCCAGCAGTTTGTCCCACGGGGTTTCGTACTTC. This gives the protein CASSLSHGVSYF.

The chain combines TRBV20-1 with TRBJ1-1; D remains ambiguous. V lost 3 bases, J lost 1 base, and 6 bases lay in between. The CDR3 extends over 12 amino acids. Germline V gene data show CDR1 as DFQATT and CDR2 as SNEGSKA (reference sequence). The CDR3: CSARKTNTEAFF. In nucleotides, the CDR3 is TGCAGTGCTAGGAAGACGAACACTGAAGCTTTCTTT.

The chain uses TRBV4-2 and TRBJ2-5; the match to TRBD2 covers 12 bases. The CDR3 length is 18 residues. J gave up 5 bases and V 0 bases, and 10 bases lay outside the gene matches. Germline values: CDR1 LGHNA, CDR2 YNFKEQ. CDR3 sequence (DNA): TGTGCCAGCAGCCAAGAAAATTTACTAGCGGGGGGAGATGAGACCCAGTACTTC. Its protein product is CASSQENLLAGGDETQYF.

This chain uses TRBV20-1 with TRBJ1-1, with TRBD1 matching 8 bases. V lost 3 bases and J lost 1; bases outside the gene matches: 10. CDR1 DFQATT and CDR2 SNEGSKA come from the germline V gene (reference sequence). This CDR3 is 16 amino acids long. CDR3 protein: CSASPTVGQGNTEAFF. The CDR3 DNA reads TGCAGTGCTAGCCCGACCGTCGGACAGGGGAACACTGAAGCTTTCTTT.

This clonotype was recorded a few times. This chain connects TRBV6-4 to TRBJ2-6; 7 nucleotides line up with TRBD1. Germline loops: CDR1 MRHNA, CDR2 SNTAGT. The trim removed 0 bases at V and 0 bases at J, leaving 5 bases unmatched. There are 18 residues in the CDR3. CDR3: CASSDSPGGISGANVLTF. CDR3 nucleotides: TGTGCCAGCAGTGACTCTCCAGGGGGAATCTCTGGGGCCAACGTCCTGACTTTC.

This chain joins TRBV20-1 and TRBJ2-7, with 8 nucleotides matching TRBD2. Unmatched junction bases numbered 6, after V lost 5 bases and J lost 3 bases. Germline V gene sequence: CDR1 DFQATT, CDR2 SNEGSKA (reference sequence). The CDR3 totals 13 residues. This chain's CDR3 is CSASGTRDYEQYF. The CDR3 DNA reads as TGCAGTGCTTCCGGGACTAGGGACTACGAGCAGTACTTC.

The J gene is TRBJ1-1, the V gene TRBV20-1; tentatively, D is TRBD1 (6 bases). CDR1 and CDR2 (germline): DFQATT, SNEGSKA (reference sequence). The CDR3 has 14 residues. The ends were cut back, 6 bases at V and 3 bases at J, with 17 bases in the middle. The CDR3 region has the DNA TGCAGTGCCGCCTCGGGGAGGGGGGACACTGAAGCTTTCTTT. Its translation: CSAASGRGDTEAFF.

This clonotype was detected a few times. This chain joins TRBV20-1 and TRBJ1-2; a weak D match, TRBD1 (5 bases). Per germline, CDR1 DFQATT and CDR2 SNEGSKA (reference sequence). CDR3 length: 13 residues. V lost 6 bases, J lost 5 bases, and 16 bases lay in between. As DNA, the CDR3 is TGCAGTGCGCATTCCCCAGGGAGTTATGGCTACACCTTC. This translates into CSAHSPGSYGYTF.

Comment on this clonotype: This could be a read error, since a much larger clone is one nucleotide away. The rearrangement links TRBV6-5 to TRBJ2-7; no reliable D call. Germline CDR1 and CDR2: MNHEY and SVGAGI. Trimming pared 2 bases from V and 7 bases from J, leaving 9 bases between. This CDR3 contains 12 residues. The DNA of the CDR3 is TGTGCCAGCAGTTACCTAGTGGGTGAGCAGTACTTC. Residues: CASSYLVGEQYF.

This clonotype was counted only a few times. The chain links TRBV6-5 to TRBJ1-1; 8 bases are shared with TRBD1. The CDR3 has 16 residues. Germline lookup yields CDR1 MNHEY and CDR2 SVGAGI. The ends lost 4 bases at V and 3 bases at J; junction bases unmatched: 10. The CDR3 region has the DNA TGTGCCAGCAGTTTGACAGGGGTCCCCTGGGACACTGAAGCTTTCTTT. This codes for CASSLTGVPWDTEAFF.

This sequence joins TRBV6-4 and TRBJ2-2, with D possibly TRBD1 on 6 matching bases. The germline CDR1 and CDR2 sequences are MRHNA and SNTAGT. The CDR3 loop spans 15 amino acids. The V end lost 0 bases, the J end lost 3 bases, and 8 bases lay between the germline ends. CDR3 DNA: TGTGCCAGCAGTGACTCGGCAGGGGACACCGGGGAGCTGTTTTTT. Its translation: CASSDSAGDTGELFF.

V is TRBV6-1 and J is TRBJ2-5; either TRBD1 or TRBD2 may supply D (5 bases each). V was pared by 4 bases and J by 5 bases, with 11 bases between. The CDR3 runs 13 residues. The germline V gene encodes CDR1 MNHNS and CDR2 SASEGT. The CDR3 nucleotides are TGTGCCAGCAGTGTTGGGACCCACGAGACCCAGTACTTC. Its protein is CASSVGTHETQYF.

V gene TRBV15 combines with J gene TRBJ2-7, with D perhaps TRBD1 or TRBD2 (5 bases each). Germline V lookup: CDR1 LNHNV, CDR2 YYDKDF (reference sequence). Trimming left V 5 bases short and J 5 bases short, with 19 bases between. The CDR3 has 15 residues. The CDR3 DNA follows: TGTGCCACCAGCTTCCCGGGGCAGGGTACTAACGAGCAGTACTTC. It is translated as CATSFPGQGTNEQYF.

The chain joins TRBV7-6 to TRBJ2-7; 12 nucleotides match TRBD1. The CDR3 contains 14 residues. Germline values: CDR1 SGHVS, CDR2 FNYEAQ. Trimming took 7 bases from V and 4 from J; bases not matched to a gene: 5. In DNA form, the CDR3 reads TGTGCCAGCACCTTGGGACAGGGGGCTTACGAGCAGTACTTC. This codes for CASTLGQGAYEQYF. The full variable domain, in which reference TRBV7-6 and TRBJ2-7 provide the parts outside the CDR3, is GAGVSQSPRYKVTKRGQDVALRCDPISGHVSLYWYRQALGQGPEFLTYFNYEAQQDKSGLPNDRFSAERPEGSISTLTIQRTEQRDSAMYRCASTLGQGAYEQYFGPGTRLTVT.

V gene TRBV7-3 combines with J gene TRBJ2-2; 8 nucleotides align to TRBD2. CDR1 is SGHTA, CDR2 FQGTGA, per germline. The CDR3 totals 14 residues. V shed 1 base, J shed 7 bases, and the junction held 2 bases outside the gene matches. The CDR3 loop reads CASSLSAGGGELFF. The CDR3 region has the DNA TGTGCCAGCAGCTTAAGCGCGGGAGGCGGGGAGCTGTTTTTT. Full variable domain (remainder filled in from reference TRBV7-3 and TRBJ2-2): GAGVSQTPSNKVTEKGKYVELRCDPISGHTALYWYRQSLGQGPEFLIYFQGTGAADDSGLPNDRFFAVRPEGSVSTLKIQRTERGDSAVYLCASSLSAGGGELFFGEGSRLTVL.

The rearrangement links TRBV7-6 to TRBJ2-3; 7 bases fit TRBD1. Trimming at V came to 2 bases and at J to 1 base, leaving 6 bases not matched to a gene. Germline assignment: CDR1 SGHVS and CDR2 FNYEAQ. CDR3 length: 16 amino acids. CDR3 in DNA: TGTGCCAGCAGCTTACCACAGGGGATTCGCACAGATACGCAGTATTTT. It is translated as CASSLPQGIRTDTQYF.

This clonotype occurred a few times. V usage is TRBV6-4 and J usage is TRBJ2-1; D may be TRBD2 (5 bases). Germline V gene sequence: CDR1 MRHNA, CDR2 SNTAGT. V was trimmed by 3 bases and J by 9 bases, leaving 12 bases between them. The CDR3 has 13 residues. The CDR3 region has the DNA TGTGCCAGCAGTGAGGGAGACCGCCTTGAGCAGTTCTTC. Residues: CASSEGDRLEQFF.

Comment on this clonotype: One end of the junction does not line up with germline, which may come from a read error. This rearrangement joins TRBV6-4 to TRBJ1-5; D gene uncertain. CDR3 size: 13 residues. The germline V gene encodes CDR1 MRHNA and CDR2 SNTAGT. The CDR3 nucleotides are TGTGCCAGCAGTGAAGGGAGTAATCAGCACCAGCATTTT. Translation: CASSEGSNQHQHF.

This clonotype was counted only a few times. V usage is TRBV20-1 and J usage is TRBJ2-7, with D perhaps matching TRBD1 (6 bases). The CDR3 length is 13 residues. In germline, CDR1 is DFQATT, CDR2 SNEGSKA (reference sequence). V was trimmed by 3 bases and J by 2 bases, leaving 11 bases between them. CDR3 sequence reads: CSASPQGPYEQYF. The CDR3 bases are TGCAGTGCTAGTCCACAGGGACCCTACGAGCAGTACTTC.

This clonotype was seen a handful of times. V and J are TRBV30 and TRBJ2-5; D unclear. Germline V CDR1 and CDR2: GTSNPN, SVGIG (reference sequence). The CDR3 loop spans 12 amino acids. V lost 5 bases and J lost 4, with 11 bases in between. The CDR3 protein is CAWDTTGETQYF. In DNA, the CDR3 is TGTGCCTGGGACACTACGGGAGAGACCCAGTACTTC.

This clonotype was counted only a few times. This chain links TRBV15 with TRBJ1-4; unclear D gene. Germline V lookup: CDR1 LNHNV, CDR2 YYDKDF (reference sequence). The CDR3 spans 16 residues. Trimming took off 1 base at V and 0 bases at J, with 9 bases between the two ends. The CDR3 reads CATSRVTGATNEKLFF. The DNA of the CDR3 is TGTGCCACCAGCAGAGTGACGGGAGCAACTAATGAAAAACTGTTTTTT.

This clonotype was detected once. The rearrangement uses TRBV28 and TRBJ1-2; no definite D call. The V gene lost 3 bases and the J gene lost 0 bases, with 2 bases spanning the gap. This CDR3 is built from 12 residues. Germline CDR1 and CDR2: MDHEN and SYDVKM. The CDR3 DNA sequence: TGTGCCAGCAGTTTGGCTAACTATGGCTACACCTTC. Encoded protein: CASSLANYGYTF.

There are a few counts of this clonotype. This chain uses TRBV6-4 with TRBJ2-4; D is possibly TRBD2 (5 bases). V shed 8 bases and J shed 5 bases, with 19 bases lying between them. Per the germline V gene, CDR1 is MRHNA and CDR2 is SNTAGT. The CDR3 is 15 residues long. The CDR3 coding sequence is TGTGCCAGCCCCCGGACTCCGAAGCGGCAAAACATTCAGTACTTC. Residues: CASPRTPKRQNIQYF.

This clonotype has only one observation. The chain carries TRBV7-3 and TRBJ1-2; no reliable D call. Trimming removed 9 bases at V and 1 base at J, with 18 bases between. The CDR3 sequence is 15 residues long. The germline V gene encodes CDR1 SGHTA and CDR2 FQGTGA. This CDR3 reads CARDLAENLNYGYTF. DNA for the CDR3: TGTGCCAGAGATCTCGCAGAAAATCTTAACTATGGCTACACCTTC.

The J gene is TRBJ2-3, the V gene TRBV6-4; D gene ambiguous. Per germline, CDR1 MRHNA and CDR2 SNTAGT. CDR3 size: 13 residues. V lost 0 bases and J lost 2, with 3 bases in between. The CDR3: CASSDSVTDTQYF. The CDR3, as DNA: TGTGCCAGCAGTGACTCCGTCACAGATACGCAGTATTTT.